The clone carrying this T cell receptor beta chain was counted a few times. The antigen remains undetermined. These data originate in a study of T-cell memory formation after mild COVID-19. Study-wide points: Pre-infection memory harbored some responding clones, suggesting cross-reactive memory joined.

UMIs and sample barcodes were carried by the TCR alpha and TCR beta cDNA libraries that 5'RACE produced using constant-segment primers. A single record per CDR3 protein comes from TCRdb applying MiXCR to the 5' RACE reads. The sample consists of over 120,000 distinct CDR3 sequences, roughly 6.3% of them appearing once. Sequencing was performed on PBMCs or a T cell subset sorted from them (not recorded which). This clonotype was obtained from an adult woman who had mild COVID-19 (a few samples of this study predate the infection). Cell type and time point are not known.

DNA for the CDR3: TGTGCCTGGAGCGTAGACGACAACCGGGTCGAGCAGTACTTC. It is translated as CAWSVDDNRVEQYF. The chain is built from TRBV30 and TRBJ2-7; D gene uncertain. The V end lost 3 bases, the J end lost 6 bases, and 18 bases lay between the germline ends. The germline CDR1 and CDR2 sequences are GTSNPN and SVGIG (reference sequence). The CDR3 runs to 14 residues.